This entry describes one T cell receptor beta chain. The table lists this clone with a count of one. This receptor's antigen is unknown. Base qualities are not provided; no much larger clone lies one nucleotide away. CDR1 and CDR2 were assigned from the germline V gene as SNHLY and FYNNEI. From its cysteine to its phenylalanine, the CDR3 spans 17 amino acids. Only the CDR3 DNA is retained, 51 bases long and in frame from the first base. Ends trimmed: V by 8 bases, J by 1 base; bases unmatched to a gene: 11. This record comes from a study of cytomegalovirus exposure and HLA in healthy donors (dated by TCRdb to about 2017). Broadly, across the study: According to an earlier analysis of 587 of the donors, about 179 million T cells yielded approximately 120 million unique TCR beta sequences and roughly 280 Gb of sequence data. Around 300 gigabases of sequencing data and approximately 80 million unique TCR sequences were included in an early release covering roughly 600 HLA-typed donors. Of the approximately 400 genotyped donors, over 80% were placed in the genetic ancestry cluster associated with self-reported Caucasian donors. The study aimed to test whether signatures of past pathogen exposure could be identified by cataloging public T cell receptors. Using immunosequencing, the study profiled T cell repertoires from fewer than 850 subjects and related those repertoires to cytomegalovirus serostatus. Besides the first cohort of under 700 subjects, a separate validation cohort made up of roughly 120 different subjects was used. The study combined high-throughput TCR immunosequencing, statistical association of individual TCRs with disease status, and machine learning to predict cytomegalovirus infection status. To study patterns of TCR occurrence, a later analysis re-analyzed previously published TCR beta repertoires from just over 650 donors and added high-resolution HLA genotyping. Rather than using new phenotypic data, the later analysis identified candidate immune exposures from TCR beta sequences and from how often those sequences occurred across donors. In an earlier analysis of 587 of the donors, high-throughput TCR beta sequencing was used to judge whether each TCR beta V gene segment behaved as functional or pseudogenic. Donor age, sex, ethnicity and CMV serostatus were compiled together with the repertoire data. A later genetic analysis took genome-wide SNP genotypes for about three fifths of the 666 donors and used that subset as a discovery cohort. Every repertoire in the discovery cohort had been generated on one and the same sequencing platform. HLA typing covered class I and class II loci at four-digit resolution. Typing coverage varied by locus: about 629-630 donors for A, B, C, DRB1 and DQB1; roughly 560 for DQA1; nearly 610 for DPA1; approximately 470 for DPB1. About five DR-DQ haplotypes were treated as single units for association and clustering because of strong linkage in the cohort. Across around 400 genotyped donors of the cohort, an average of about 200,000 unique TCR beta nucleotide sequences per donor were sequenced, and around 20% of those sequences were non-productive.

In total, roughly 710 healthy bone marrow donors made up the cohort. At the time of sampling, all cohort members were nominally healthy, though unrecorded immune exposures were likely present. The donor tested CMV seropositive and was one of the 289 seropositive cohort members. A peripheral blood sample was provided by each donor, and peripheral blood mononuclear cells were used for TCR beta sequencing. The Qiagen DNeasy Blood Extraction Kit was used to extract genomic DNA from the blood cell samples. Beyond this particular receptor, the publication reports: About 15 rarely observed V segments, including chromosome 9 orphons, were excluded from the earlier analysis of some 590 of the donors because counts were too low. The study listed around 160 TCR beta chains as associated with cytomegalovirus. A later genetic analysis reported fewer N-insertions in productive TCRs among donors in an Asian-associated ancestry cluster than the roughly 620-donor mean. In this cohort, only TCR beta chains were sequenced, and detectable features were limited by the absence of alpha or paired-chain data. An earlier analysis of approximately 570 of the donors showed that most TCR beta V segments appeared in productive rearrangements either about 87% or about 30% of the time, which broadly matched IMGT annotations. A later analysis reported that several top co-occurrence clusters appeared linked to parvovirus B19, influenza, CMV and Epstein-Barr virus. Across donors, most TCR sequences were observed very rarely, whereas some public TCRs were present in many individuals. Presence/absence analyses assumed roughly uniform sequencing depth across donors, an assumption that may not hold. Because the 87-base-pair reads could not distinguish some IMGT-functional V segments, including TRBV6-2 and TRBV6-3, those segments were excluded. In a later analysis, HLA-associated TCR beta chains were found to be more clonally expanded and to have lower generation probabilities than equally common non-associated chains. Correlated functional status among segregating V segments might be attributable to linkage disequilibrium, but an unknown experimental factor could not be ruled out. A further reported finding was that TCR beta sequences accurately predicted the HLA-A and HLA-B alleles for most subjects in the first cohort. The authors suggested that the approach could potentially be extended to other disease states and immunological phenotypes. A later analysis found that TCR association rates varied across HLA loci, with DRB1 alleles showing the most associated TCRs and HLA-C alleles the fewest. Cytomegalovirus status was reported to be diagnosed by the classifier with high specificity and sensitivity in both the original and validation cohorts. A cluster of highly shared sequence variants was judged likely to represent a technical artifact of the sequencing pipeline. CMV serostatus was the only immune exposure information available for the cohort. An association between a missense DCLRE1C variant and V-gene and J-gene trimming of TCR beta chains was found in a later genetic analysis and replicated in an independent cohort. Specific HLA alleles were associated with 15,000 to 20,000 TCR beta sequences at a false discovery rate of 0.05 in a later analysis. A later analysis found that most CMV-associated TCR beta chains appeared HLA-restricted, with HLA associations seemingly driven largely by CMV exposure. In vitro tests confirmed that a few of the cytomegalovirus-associated TCR beta chains recognize cytomegalovirus antigens. Because some donors lacked HLA typing at each locus, the association tests relied only on the typed subset. When HLA alleles, especially DR and DQ, strongly co-occurred, TCR associations were difficult to assign to individual alleles.

Libraries were built with the immunoSEQ multiplex PCR assay. The multiplex PCR relied on a mix of 60 forward primers for TCR Vbeta segments and 13 reverse primers for TCR Jbeta segments. The CDR3 region of rearranged TCR beta genes was amplified from genomic DNA with a multiplex PCR assay. On the Illumina HiSeq System, the amplified TCR beta libraries were sequenced as 87-base-pair reads. From the authors' description of their analysis: Across the 500 to 850 repertoires, a later analysis counted around 80 million unique TCR beta chains, roughly 11 million of which were shared by at least two donors. A nearest-neighbor algorithm error-corrected the raw reads and collapsed the reads into unique sequences, merging closely related sequences to remove PCR and sequencing errors. CDR3 sequences were aligned to IMGT reference sequences to assign V, D and J gene segments. For a sequence to be retained, at least a six-nucleotide match to both a V gene segment and a J gene segment was required. Rearrangements were called productive when the CDR3 lacked stop codons and stayed in frame with V and J; all others were non-productive. Following IMGT convention, CDR3 was defined as the stretch from the second conserved V-encoded cysteine to the conserved J-encoded phenylalanine. In an earlier analysis of around 640 of the donors, sequences lacking an unambiguous match to a single V gene segment were excluded. An earlier analysis of almost 600 of the donors classified V segments as functional when productive rearrangements were above 56.7% and as segregating when the standard deviation between donors was above 5%. To diagnose cytomegalovirus status from the catalog of TCR beta chain sequences, a statistical classification framework was built. In a later analysis, TCR nucleotide sequences were compared against IMGT/GENE-DB human TR gene sequences so that V and J genes could be assigned. The TCRdist pipeline was used in a later analysis to assign CDR3 sequences and most-parsimonious VDJ recombination scenarios. In a later analysis, every TCR beta chain was defined by the combination of its CDR3 amino acid sequence and its V-gene family, and reads without a unique V-gene family were dropped. In a later analysis, fewer than 600 highly shared, low-generation-probability nucleotide sequences were removed to address suspected cross-contamination and a sequencing artifact. In a later analysis, a clonal expansion index for each public chain was calculated from normalized within-repertoire ranks of inferred template counts. In a later analysis, generation probabilities were computed using a VDJ recombination model fitted to out-of-frame rearrangements, and the results were checked against IGoR. Hypergeometric tests were used in a later analysis to score TCR-TCR, TCR-HLA and TCR-CMV co-occurrence, with a repertoire-size bias correction applied to the TCR pairs. In a later analysis, false discovery rates were estimated by permuting HLA or CMV assignments 20 times. In a later analysis, co-occurring TCRs were grouped with DBSCAN, and TCRdist sequence similarity was added when clustering was performed within HLA-allele-positive subsets. Repertoires with fewer than 30,000 or more than 120,000 public chains were left out of co-occurrence clustering, as were a handful of repertoires with anomalous nucleotide sharing. Imported from immuneACCESS, the table was reduced by TCRdb to in-frame sequences with V and J called. These copies leave out some clones; in studies compared against another copy, an unresolved V gene accounts for under half, and the cause of the remainder is not known. For V, J and clone size, that table is used; D and trimming come from the DNA. The table for this sample lists roughly 120,000 clones; about 70% of them were counted only once. The ten largest clones add up to around 14% of the sample.

This clonotype was obtained from a woman aged 55-70 years in good health and CMV-seropositive. Source material: PBMCs. The sequence joins TRBV2 to TRBJ2-1; 10 central bases correspond to TRBD2. The sequenced DNA: TGTGCCAGCCTTGGGGTAGCGGGGGGACTTTCCTACAATGAGCAGTTCTTC. Translated, it reads CASLGVAGGLSYNEQFF.